This T cell receptor (beta chain) was documented in a study of T cell repertoires in cytomegalovirus infection. Comment on this clonotype: What it binds is unknown.

CDR1 is SNHLY, CDR2 FYNNEI, per germline. V was clipped by 4 bases and J by 0 bases, with 10 bases between them. The CDR3 sequence is 15 residues long. TCRdb passed the reads through MiXCR, listing each CDR3 protein once. The sample shows 80,000 to 95,000 distinct CDR3 sequences, 25% to 30% of them seen only once. The receptor comes from a human donor in good health (CMV status not recorded). Some clones in this sample may be carry-over from other donors' samples. Sequences were derived from CD8+ T cells from cultured PBMCs, sampled from culture after CMV antigen stimulation. The chain couples TRBV2 to TRBJ2-1, with D perhaps matching TRBD1 (5 bases). The CDR3 region is CASSGGRSSYNEQFF. CDR3 sequence (DNA): TGTGCCAGCAGTGGGGGCAGGAGCTCCTACAATGAGCAGTTCTTC.